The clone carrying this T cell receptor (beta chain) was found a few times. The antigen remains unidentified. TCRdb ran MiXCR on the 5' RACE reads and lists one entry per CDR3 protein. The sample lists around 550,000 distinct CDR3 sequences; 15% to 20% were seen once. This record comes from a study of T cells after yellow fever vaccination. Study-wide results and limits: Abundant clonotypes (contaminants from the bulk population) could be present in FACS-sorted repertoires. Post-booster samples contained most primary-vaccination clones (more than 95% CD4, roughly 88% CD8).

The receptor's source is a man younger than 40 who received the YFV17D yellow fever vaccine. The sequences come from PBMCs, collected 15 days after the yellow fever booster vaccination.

CDR3 protein: CASSPPGTSYEQYF. The CDR3 DNA reads TGTGCCAGCAGTCCCCCCGGGACTAGCTACGAGCAGTACTTC. This chain connects TRBV28 to TRBJ2-7; 8 bases are shared with TRBD2. The J segment lost 3 bases and the V segment lost 5 bases, leaving 6 bases of the junction unmatched. The CDR3 runs 14 residues. In germline, CDR1 is MDHEN, CDR2 SYDVKM.